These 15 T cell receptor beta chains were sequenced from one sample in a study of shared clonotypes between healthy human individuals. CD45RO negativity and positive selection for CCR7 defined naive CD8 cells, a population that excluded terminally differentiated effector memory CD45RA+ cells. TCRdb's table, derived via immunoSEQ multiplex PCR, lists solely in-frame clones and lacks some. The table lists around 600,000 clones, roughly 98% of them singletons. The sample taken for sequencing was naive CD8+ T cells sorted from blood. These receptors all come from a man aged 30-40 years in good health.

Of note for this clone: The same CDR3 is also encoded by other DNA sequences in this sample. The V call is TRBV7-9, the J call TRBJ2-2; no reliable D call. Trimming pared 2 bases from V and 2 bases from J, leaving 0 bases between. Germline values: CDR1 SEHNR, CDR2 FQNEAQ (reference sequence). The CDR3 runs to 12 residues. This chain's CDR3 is CASSLNTGELFF. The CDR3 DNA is TGTGCCAGCAGCTTAAACACCGGGGAGCTGTTTTTT.

As DNA, the CDR3 is TGCGCCAGCAGCCAAGTTTCGGACAGGGACTACGAGCAGTACTTC. This gives the protein CASSQVSDRDYEQYF. The J gene is TRBJ2-7, the V gene TRBV4-1, with 8 bases that match TRBD1. The V segment lost 1 base and the J segment 3 bases; nucleotides outside the gene matches: 5. CDR1 is MGHRA, CDR2 YSYEKL, per germline. The CDR3 consists of 15 residues.

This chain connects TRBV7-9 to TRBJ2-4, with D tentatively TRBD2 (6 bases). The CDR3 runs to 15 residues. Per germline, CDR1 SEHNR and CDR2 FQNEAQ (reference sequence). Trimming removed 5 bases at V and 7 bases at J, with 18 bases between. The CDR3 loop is CASSPNGVGSNIQYF. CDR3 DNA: TGTGCCAGCAGCCCGAATGGGGTCGGGAGCAACATTCAGTACTTC.

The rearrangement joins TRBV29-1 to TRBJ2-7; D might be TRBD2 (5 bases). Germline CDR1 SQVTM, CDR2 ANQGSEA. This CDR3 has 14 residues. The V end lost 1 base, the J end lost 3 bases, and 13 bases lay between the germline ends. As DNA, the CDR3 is TGCAGCGTTGAAGGGTACGGGGATGACTACGAGCAGTACTTC. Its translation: CSVEGYGDDYEQYF.

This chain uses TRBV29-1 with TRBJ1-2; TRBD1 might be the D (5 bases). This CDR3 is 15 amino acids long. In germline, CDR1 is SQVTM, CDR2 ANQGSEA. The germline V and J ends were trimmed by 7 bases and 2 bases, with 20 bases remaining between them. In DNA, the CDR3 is TGCAGCGCCGCAGGGCCCAACCGGGGGAACTATGGCTACACCTTC. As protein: CSAAGPNRGNYGYTF.

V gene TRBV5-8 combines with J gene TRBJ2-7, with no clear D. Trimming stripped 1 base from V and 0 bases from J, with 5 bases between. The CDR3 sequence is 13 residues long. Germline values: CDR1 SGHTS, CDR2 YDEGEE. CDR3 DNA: TGTGCCAGCAGCTTGTTCAGCTCCTACGAGCAGTACTTC. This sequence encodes CASSLFSSYEQYF.

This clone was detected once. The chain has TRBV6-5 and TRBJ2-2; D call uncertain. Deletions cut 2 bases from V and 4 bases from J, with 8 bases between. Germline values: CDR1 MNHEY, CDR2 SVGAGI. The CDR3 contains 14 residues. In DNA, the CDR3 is TGTGCCAGCAGTTACAGCATATCCACCGGGGAGCTGTTTTTT. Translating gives CASSYSISTGELFF.

The CDR3 DNA is TGTGCCAGCAGCTTAGGGGCCTCTGGAAACACCATATATTTT. Its protein product is CASSLGASGNTIYF. The genes are TRBV7-9 and TRBJ1-3; D not certain. V lost 1 base and J lost 0, with 4 bases in between. The germline CDR1 and CDR2 sequences are SEHNR and FQNEAQ (reference sequence). CDR3 size: 14 residues.

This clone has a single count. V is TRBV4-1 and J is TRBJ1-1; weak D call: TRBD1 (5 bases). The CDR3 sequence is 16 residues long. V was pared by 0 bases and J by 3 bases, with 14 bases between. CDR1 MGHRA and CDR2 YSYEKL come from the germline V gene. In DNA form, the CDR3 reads TGCGCCAGCAGCCAAGATCGCGGGGCCGGGGACACTGAAGCTTTCTTT. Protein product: CASSQDRGAGDTEAFF.

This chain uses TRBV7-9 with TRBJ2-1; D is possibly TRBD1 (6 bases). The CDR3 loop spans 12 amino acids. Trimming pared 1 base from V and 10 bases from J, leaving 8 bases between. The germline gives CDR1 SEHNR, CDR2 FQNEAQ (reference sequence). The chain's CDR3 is CASSLEGDEQFF. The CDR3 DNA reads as TGTGCCAGCAGCTTAGAGGGGGACGAGCAGTTCTTC. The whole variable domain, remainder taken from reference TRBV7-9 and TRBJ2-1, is DTGVSQNPRHKITKRGQNVTFRCDPISEHNRLYWYRQTLGQGPEFLTYFQNEAQLEKSRLLSDRFSAERPKGSFSTLEIQRTEQGDSAMYLCASSLEGDEQFFGPGTRLTVL.

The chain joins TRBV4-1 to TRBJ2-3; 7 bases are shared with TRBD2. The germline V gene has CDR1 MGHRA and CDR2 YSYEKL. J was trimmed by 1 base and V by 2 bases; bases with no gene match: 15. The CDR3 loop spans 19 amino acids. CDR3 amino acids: CASSQLGLASGEGTDTQYF. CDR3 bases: TGCGCCAGCAGCCAACTCGGTTTGGCTAGCGGTGAAGGCACAGATACGCAGTATTTT.

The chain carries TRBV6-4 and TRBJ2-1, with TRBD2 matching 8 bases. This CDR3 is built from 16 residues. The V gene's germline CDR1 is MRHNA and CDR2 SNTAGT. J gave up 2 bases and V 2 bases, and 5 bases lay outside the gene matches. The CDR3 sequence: CASSDDISGAYNEQFF. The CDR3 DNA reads TGTGCCAGCAGTGACGATATTAGCGGGGCCTACAATGAGCAGTTCTTC.

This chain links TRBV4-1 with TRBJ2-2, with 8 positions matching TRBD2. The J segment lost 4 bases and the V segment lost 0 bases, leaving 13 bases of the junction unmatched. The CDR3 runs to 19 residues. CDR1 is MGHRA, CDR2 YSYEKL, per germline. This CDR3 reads CASSQEGVDLAGLTGELFF. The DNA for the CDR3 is TGCGCCAGCAGCCAAGAAGGGGTCGATCTAGCGGGCCTCACCGGGGAGCTGTTTTTT.

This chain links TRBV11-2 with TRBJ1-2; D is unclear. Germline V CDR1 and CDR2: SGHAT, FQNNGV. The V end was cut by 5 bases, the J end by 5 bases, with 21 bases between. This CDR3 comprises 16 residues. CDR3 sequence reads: CASSPNQAPVQYGYTF. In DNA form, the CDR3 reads TGTGCCAGCAGCCCGAACCAAGCTCCTGTCCAATATGGCTACACCTTC.

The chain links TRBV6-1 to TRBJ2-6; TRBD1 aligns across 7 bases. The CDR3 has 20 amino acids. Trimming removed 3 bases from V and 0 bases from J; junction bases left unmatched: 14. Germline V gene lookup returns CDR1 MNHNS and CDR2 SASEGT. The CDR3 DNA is TGTGCCAGCAGTGACCCCCCCACAGGGGCACCCATCTCTGGGGCCAACGTCCTGACTTTC. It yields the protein CASSDPPTGAPISGANVLTF.